These T cell receptor beta chains were read from a single sample in a study of T-cell memory formation after mild COVID-19. TCRdb re-called the 5' RACE reads with MiXCR, one entry per CDR3 protein. Of 200,000 to 250,000 distinct CDR3 sequences detected, over 9% appear once; the ten largest clones hold around 3.3%. The sequencing sample was made of PBMCs or a T cell subset sorted from them (not recorded which). All receptors come from a man younger than 30 who had mild COVID-19 (a few samples of this study predate the infection). Cell type and time point are not known. Each CDR3 is given with its conserved first and last residue.

TRBV27 | CASSGTSGEIYNEQFF
TRBV30 | CAWSGGTESNQPQHF
TRBV10-3 | CAISEPRQAGTSGGARRTDTQYF
TRBV6-5 | CASSQPGGQQETQYF
TRBV20-1 | CSAQGLELYQPQHF
TRBV4-2 | CASSQEGGHMNTEAFF
TRBV5-6 | CASSLRVSLGEAFF
TRBV2 | CASSGTRETQYF
TRBV24-1 | CATSAGQMNTEAFF
TRBV5-4 | CASSSDGDYGYTF
TRBV7-9 | CASSYEETQYF
TRBV10-3 | CATSLGQQETQYF
TRBV5-5 | CASIPTLNTEAFF
TRBV24-1 | CATSDSGTYDTDTQYF
TRBV2 | CASSRRFDRTPYEQYF
TRBV20-1 | CSARDYRQGWTDTQYF
TRBV12-3/TRBV12-4 | CASRGFYEQYF
TRBV20-1 | CSAPEEATNEKLFF
TRBV27 | CASSSNAGTDTQYF
TRBV3-1 | CASSQDWNTEAFF
TRBV20-1 | CSAKVPDTQYF
TRBV11-2 | CASSIRQGGYEQYF
TRBV28 | CASSSGAERGTQYF
TRBV4-1 | CARLGGPGQGVFQPQHF
TRBV20-1 | CSARQRTVRRGSYNEQFF
TRBV20-1 | CSAPDPRGDTEAFF
TRBV12-3/TRBV12-4 | CASSLQTGGRTEAFF
TRBV20-1 | CSARDSTYSRSQPQHF
TRBV7-2 | CASSLRGGAEGEQFF
TRBV6-2/TRBV6-3 | CASSRTDNGYTF
TRBV6-2/TRBV6-3 | CASRAIDSYNEQFF
TRBV2 | CASSGTGGSYEQYF
TRBV5-1 | CASSLATREETQYF
TRBV6-6 | CASTLDRRTYNSPLHF
TRBV24-1 | CATSDPRGTGAEQFF
TRBV9 | CASNGYPGYTF
TRBV11-3 | CASSLSSGGAVTDTQYF
TRBV7-2 | CASSLDRYQPQHF
TRBV5-6 | CASSRVLGNTEAFF
TRBV5-1 | CASSLDGTWEETQYF
TRBV15 | CATSTGLGRSSYGYTF
TRBV4-1 | CASSQAWRGASDTQYF